A selection of T cell receptor beta chains follows, all from one sample in a study of cytomegalovirus exposure and HLA in healthy donors. TCRdb's table, derived via immunoSEQ multiplex PCR, lists solely in-frame clones and lacks some. The profile covers 150,000 to 200,000 clones, with 81% appearing a single time and less than 2% taken by the ten largest. The sample taken for sequencing was PBMCs. All receptors come from a man aged 18 to 30 in good health and CMV-seronegative. CDR3s include the opening cysteine and the closing phenylalanine or tryptophan. A D gene is named only where the DNA matches it firmly. Clone size appears in some rows only: once, few, many, or a class for an expanded clone.

TGTGCTTGCGGGACGCCCGGGTTTGGCTACACCTTC	CACGTPGFGYTF	NA	NA	TRBJ1-2	TRBV25-1
TGTGCCAGCAGCTTAGACCCTGCGGGAGGGCAAAGGGAGCTGTTTTTT	CASSLDPAGGQRELFF	TRBD2	NA	TRBJ2-2	TRBV7-6
TGTGCCAGCAGCTTAGCCTTAAGCCCCAATCAGCCCCAGCATTTT	CASSLALSPNQPQHF	NA	NA	TRBJ1-5	TRBV7-9
TGTGCCAGCAGCGTAGGCGGGACAGCTGGCTACACCTTC	CASSVGGTAGYTF	TRBD1	NA	TRBJ1-2	TRBV9
TGTGCCGCGAAGGGGGGGACCTCTTCTCAGCAGTACTTC	CAAKGGTSSQQYF	NA	NA	TRBJ2-7	TRBV6-5
TGTGCCAGCAGGTTAGCGGGAGGATGGGAGACCCAGTACTTC	CASRLAGGWETQYF	TRBD2	NA	TRBJ2-5	TRBV28
TGCGCCAGCAGCCACCCTCCGGGAAGCTCCTACAATGAGCAGTTCTTC	CASSHPPGSSYNEQFF	NA	few	TRBJ2-1	TRBV4-1
TGTGCCAGTAGTTCCCGGGACAGGGCTGTATATGAGGAGCAGTTCTTC	CASSSRDRAVYEEQFF	TRBD1	few	TRBJ2-1	TRBV19
TGTGCCACCAGCAGGGATCCGACTAGCGGGCAGCAGTTCTTC	CATSRDPTSGQQFF	TRBD2	NA	TRBJ2-1	TRBV15
TGTGCCAGCAGTGAATTCCCGGGACAGTTCTACGAGCAGTACTTC	CASSEFPGQFYEQYF	TRBD1	few	TRBJ2-7	TRBV6-1
TGTGCCAGTAGTATACCTCCGAGGGGGACCAAAAACATTCAGTACTTC	CASSIPPRGTKNIQYF	NA	NA	TRBJ2-4	TRBV19
TGTGCCAGCAGGACAGGGGGCTCCTATAATTCACCCCTCCACTTT	CASRTGGSYNSPLHF	TRBD1	few	TRBJ1-6	TRBV27
TGTGCCAGCAGGGGGGAGGGGGCCAAAAACATTCAGTACTTC	CASRGEGAKNIQYF	TRBD2	NA	TRBJ2-4	TRBV2
TGTGCCAGTAGTTTGGAGCGGACCAGTACCTACGAGCAGTACTTC	CASSLERTSTYEQYF	NA	NA	TRBJ2-7	TRBV19
TGTGCCAGCAGTTACTCACAGGGGGCGTTTCAAGAGACCCAGTACTTC	CASSYSQGAFQETQYF	TRBD1	NA	TRBJ2-5	TRBV6-5
TGTGCCAGTAGTCGAACAAGCGGGAGGAGGGTCCAATATCTAGGGGGCACCGGGGAGCTGTTTTTT	CASSRTSGRRVQYLGGTGELFF	TRBD2	NA	TRBJ2-2	TRBV19
TGTGCCACCAGCAGAGGACAGACGAATGAAAAACTGTTTTTT	CATSRGQTNEKLFF	NA	NA	TRBJ1-4	TRBV15
TGTGCCAGCAGTTTATTACAGGCGGCGCCTAATGAAAAACTGTTTTTT	CASSLLQAAPNEKLFF	NA	once	TRBJ1-4	TRBV28
TGTGCCAGCAGCCAAGAGCAGACAGGGCCTGGCTACACCTTC	CASSQEQTGPGYTF	TRBD1	NA	TRBJ1-2	TRBV4-2
TGTGCCAGCAGCTTTAGCGGGAGGCCCTTCGAGCAGTACTTC	CASSFSGRPFEQYF	TRBD2	few	TRBJ2-7	TRBV7-2
TGTGCCAGCAGCACCTCAGGGACTAGCCGCGATGAGCAGTTCTTC	CASSTSGTSRDEQFF	TRBD2	NA	TRBJ2-1	TRBV9
TGTGCCAGCAGCTTGGGGCTAGCGGGAGCGGAGACCCAGTACTTC	CASSLGLAGAETQYF	TRBD2	NA	TRBJ2-5	TRBV5-5
TGTGCCAGCTCACTAGGGAGGGCGCAAAACAATGAGCAGTTCTTC	CASSLGRAQNNEQFF	TRBD2	NA	TRBJ2-1	TRBV18
TGTGCCAGCAGTCCCGGGATAAGCTCCTACGAGCAGTACTTC	CASSPGISSYEQYF	NA	NA	TRBJ2-7	TRBV7-2
TGCAGCGCCCGGGACAGGGGCGAAAAACTGTTTTTT	CSARDRGEKLFF	TRBD1	NA	TRBJ1-4	TRBV29-1
TGTGCCATCAGGGACGGACAGGGAGGGACTGAAGCTTTCTTT	CAIRDGQGGTEAFF	TRBD1	NA	TRBJ1-1	TRBV10-3
TGTGCCAGCAGCTCCCGACCGGAAACTAATGGCTACACCTTC	CASSSRPETNGYTF	NA	few	TRBJ1-2	TRBV21-1
TGTGCCAGCAGTTTGGGCCCAACGGCCAACACCGGGGAGCTGTTTTTT	CASSLGPTANTGELFF	NA	NA	TRBJ2-2	TRBV27
TGCGCCAGCAGCCAAGAGTGGACAGGGAAATCTCAGCCCCAGCATTTT	CASSQEWTGKSQPQHF	TRBD1	NA	TRBJ1-5	TRBV4-3
TGTGCCAGCAGCTTAACGGGCCCTAGCGGGAGGGCCGCAGATACGCAGTATTTT	CASSLTGPSGRAADTQYF	TRBD2	NA	TRBJ2-3	TRBV7-3
TGCAGCGTTGTTAGTTCCGAAGATGGCTACACCTTC	CSVVSSEDGYTF	NA	NA	TRBJ1-2	TRBV29-1
TGTGCCAGCAGCCCGACTAGCGGGAGGGCCACAGATACGCAGTATTTT	CASSPTSGRATDTQYF	TRBD2	NA	TRBJ2-3	TRBV13
TGTGCCAGCAGCGCGTATTTGAGCTATGGCTACACCTTC	CASSAYLSYGYTF	NA	NA	TRBJ1-2	TRBV7-2
TGCGCCAGCAGCCAAGATCTACTTAATCAGCCCCAGCATTTT	CASSQDLLNQPQHF	NA	once	TRBJ1-5	TRBV4-3
TGTGCCAGCAGTGACGACAGGGGGGCTGGCAATGAGCAGTTCTTC	CASSDDRGAGNEQFF	TRBD1	NA	TRBJ2-1	TRBV6-4
TGTGCCAGCAGCTCGTACCCCGGGACAGATTATGGCTACACCTTC	CASSSYPGTDYGYTF	TRBD1	NA	TRBJ1-2	TRBV11-3
TGTGCCAGCAGCTCCCTATCGGGGGGCAATGGCTACACCTTC	CASSSLSGGNGYTF	NA	NA	TRBJ1-2	TRBV13
TGCGCCAGCAGCCCCCTGGGGACATCGAACGAGCAGTACTTC	CASSPLGTSNEQYF	NA	NA	TRBJ2-7	TRBV4-3
TGTGCCAGCAGTGAACCCACAGGGGCGCCTGAAAAACTGTTTTTT	CASSEPTGAPEKLFF	TRBD1	NA	TRBJ1-4	TRBV6-1
TGCGCCAGCAGCCCCACAGGGGGACCTACCTATGGCTACACCTTC	CASSPTGGPTYGYTF	TRBD1	NA	TRBJ1-2	TRBV4-3
TGTGCCAGCAGCCTCTCCTACGAGCAGTACTTC	CASSLSYEQYF	NA	NA	TRBJ2-7	TRBV7-2